This is a list of T cell receptor beta chains from one sample in a study of T cell responses to AZD1222 COVID-19 vaccine. Repertoires were generated with immunoSEQ multiplex PCR, while TCRdb's copy carries only in-frame clones and drops some. The profile shows about 180,000 clones, 85% to 90% of them singletons. The material sequenced was peripheral blood, taken on day 0 of AZD1222 vaccination. These receptors all stem from an adult in good health. CDR3s include the opening cysteine and the closing phenylalanine or tryptophan. The size entry is marked missing in some rows and otherwise reads once, few, many or a size class.

V gene	clone size	J gene	CDR3 protein
TRBV9	-	TRBJ1-2	CASSMGGGGGYTF
TRBV5-4	-	TRBJ1-1	CASNPRDRLTEAFF
TRBV12-5	-	TRBJ1-1	CASGLVGGNEAFF
TRBV11-2	few	TRBJ1-4	CASSPGVGSYNEKLFF
TRBV27	-	TRBJ1-3	CASSAQRALSGNTIYF
TRBV19	-	TRBJ2-2	CASSIGEGGELFF
TRBV19	-	TRBJ1-2	CASLGGRGRGRDYGYTF
TRBV4-2	-	TRBJ2-1	CASSQLTSGSYNEQFF
TRBV14	-	TRBJ1-3	CASSPLRSDLYGNTIYF
TRBV18	-	TRBJ2-1	CASSLPKGQDPYNEQFF
TRBV3-1/TRBV3-2	-	TRBJ2-2	CASSPLAGGDTGELFF
TRBV11-2	-	TRBJ1-1	CASSLEQGTNTEAFF
TRBV12-3/TRBV12-4	-	TRBJ1-2	CASSLITYGYTF
TRBV6-6	-	TRBJ1-6	CASQAGYSSYNSPLHF
TRBV19	-	TRBJ1-1	CASSIRGARGTEAFF
TRBV2	once	TRBJ2-7	CASGGRDAYYEQYF
TRBV30	few	TRBJ1-4	CAWKQGLINEKLFF
TRBV4-3	-	TRBJ1-1	CASSQDLGTEAFF
TRBV3-1/TRBV3-2	-	TRBJ2-2	CASSQYTGELFF
TRBV20-1	once	TRBJ2-5	CSASGGGLETQYF
TRBV10-2	few	TRBJ1-1	CASTRQDGNTEAFF
TRBV11-3	once	TRBJ2-1	CASSTGLADNNEQFF
TRBV5-8	-	TRBJ2-7	CASSQDRGRRISPSYEQYF
TRBV7-2	-	TRBJ1-2	CASSLSPGTGADTF
TRBV19	once	TRBJ2-1	CASKTGRGLNEQFF
TRBV24-1	-	TRBJ1-2	CATSDPGSYGYTF
TRBV7-3	-	TRBJ1-2	CASSLQGLDGYTF
TRBV4-3	-	TRBJ2-1	CASSPSRAGPYEQFF
TRBV19	-	TRBJ1-5	CASTTSGTGSQPQHF
TRBV20-1	once	TRBJ2-1	CSARGLASYNEQFF
TRBV30	-	TRBJ2-5	CAWGTGWETQYF
TRBV4-1	few	TRBJ2-2	CASSQHTGSGNTGELFF
TRBV27	-	TRBJ1-1	CASSLSSGGANTEAFF
TRBV7-2	-	TRBJ2-3	CASSLSGGRVDTQYF
TRBV15	-	TRBJ1-6	CATSRDQGRGSPLHF
TRBV11-2	-	TRBJ2-7	CASSPDSYEQYF
TRBV12-3/TRBV12-4	once	TRBJ1-2	CASSPYPAGYTF
TRBV25-1	-	TRBJ2-7	CASSESRFGEQYF
TRBV11-2	-	TRBJ2-1	CASSLGGGRAPYNEQFF
TRBV19	-	TRBJ1-2	CAGGPQGSYGYTF
TRBV7-2	-	TRBJ2-1	CASSSTSGGHNEQFF
TRBV28	-	TRBJ1-1	CASSHGGQTSNTEAFF
TRBV27	-	TRBJ1-6	CASSPGTDLPRDSPLHF
TRBV5-1	-	TRBJ2-2	CASSTGQNTGELFF
TRBV9	-	TRBJ2-3	CASSYSGVGDTQYF
TRBV6-2/TRBV6-3	-	TRBJ2-1	CASSDGTSGGYNEQFF
TRBV11-2	once	TRBJ1-4	CASSETGILNEKLFF
TRBV24-1	-	TRBJ2-3	CATSTGTDTQYF
TRBV5-4	-	TRBJ2-6	CASSLAIGGRANVLTF
TRBV6-5	-	TRBJ2-7	CASSYSGTLKGYEQYF
TRBV11-3	-	TRBJ2-5	CASSADPTGGTQYF
TRBV5-1	-	TRBJ1-1	CASSTQGPEAFF
TRBV5-1	-	TRBJ2-3	CASSLGENRNLDTQYF
TRBV7-9	-	TRBJ2-7	CASSFKFTSNRDEQYF
TRBV28	-	TRBJ2-1	CASRSSGGSYNEQFF
TRBV20-1	-	TRBJ1-4	CSASGTGVPTNEKLFF
TRBV30	-	TRBJ2-3	CAWSGTSVIDTQYF
TRBV9	-	TRBJ1-3	CASSVVAQGLSGNTIYF
TRBV6-1	-	TRBJ1-3	CASSENRVGNTIYF
TRBV5-1	-	TRBJ2-5	CASCSQGIRETQYF